The 17 T cell receptor beta chains listed next were all sequenced from one sample in a study of cytomegalovirus exposure and HLA in healthy donors. The PCR used 60 Vbeta and 13 Jbeta primers. TCRdb's table, derived via immunoSEQ multiplex PCR, lists solely in-frame clones and lacks some. The sample has 65,000 to 90,000 clones, 79% seen once. Sequenced material: PBMCs. These receptors were taken from a man aged 25 to 45 in good health and CMV-seronegative.

This sequence joins TRBV7-2 and TRBJ2-5; TRBD2 aligns across 7 bases. The CDR3 loop spans 14 amino acids. Germline V gene lookup returns CDR1 SGHTA and CDR2 FQGNSA. Germline trimming cut 4 bases from V and 5 bases from J; bases unmatched to any gene: 7. The DNA for the CDR3 is TGTGCCAGCAGCTCCCCTCCCGGGGGGGAGACCCAGTACTTC. Residues: CASSSPPGGETQYF.

The chain uses TRBV7-2 and TRBJ2-5; possible D gene TRBD1, 5 bases. The V end lost 2 bases, the J end lost 5 bases, and 12 bases lay between the germline ends. The CDR3 has 14 residues. Looked up from germline, CDR1 is SGHTA and CDR2 is FQGNSA. Written as DNA, the CDR3 is TGTGCCAGCAGCTTAAACCCGACAGTCGAGACCCAGTACTTC. It yields the protein CASSLNPTVETQYF. Supplemented by reference TRBV7-2 and TRBJ2-5, the full variable domain reads GAGVSQSPSNKVTEKGKDVELRCDPISGHTALYWYRQSLGQGLEFLIYFQGNSAPDKSGLPSDRFSAERTGGSVSTLTIQRTQQEDSAVYLCASSLNPTVETQYFGPGTRLLVL.

The J gene is TRBJ2-7, the V gene TRBV5-1; 9 bases are shared with TRBD1. The trim removed 7 bases at V and 0 bases at J, leaving 5 bases unmatched. Germline V gene lookup returns CDR1 SGHRS and CDR2 YFSETQ. This CDR3 has 14 residues. In nucleotides, the CDR3 is TGCGCCAGCCACGCGGGACAGGGCTCCTACGAGCAGTACTTC. This gives the protein CASHAGQGSYEQYF.

The rearrangement links TRBV6-5 to TRBJ1-2, with D perhaps matching TRBD1 (6 bases). The CDR3 runs 16 residues. Germline CDR1 reads MNHEY; CDR2 reads SVGAGI. Deletions cut 2 bases from V and 7 bases from J, with 20 bases between. For the CDR3, the DNA is TGTGCCAGCAGTTACCTAACCGGGACACAGCTACGTGGCTACACCTTC. Translating it yields CASSYLTGTQLRGYTF.

CDR3 residues: CASFDRVTEAFF. The CDR3 DNA sequence: TGTGCCAGCTTCGACAGGGTCACTGAAGCTTTCTTT. The rearrangement links TRBV2 to TRBJ1-1; TRBD1 matches 7 bases. CDR1 SNHLY and CDR2 FYNNEI come from the germline V gene. The CDR3 extends over 12 amino acids. Trimming took 8 bases from V and 4 from J; bases not matched to a gene: 4.

The rearrangement links TRBV27 to TRBJ2-7, with TRBD2 identical over 13 bases. J lost 3 bases, V lost 4 bases, and 6 bases had no gene match. The CDR3 loop spans 16 amino acids. From germline, CDR1 is MNHEY and CDR2 SMNVEV (reference sequence). In DNA form, the CDR3 reads TGTGCCAGCAGTTCGCGACTAGCGGGAGGTTTCTACGAGCAGTACTTC. It translates to CASSSRLAGGFYEQYF.

This clone was counted once. V gene TRBV6-1 combines with J gene TRBJ1-1, with D perhaps matching TRBD1 (6 bases). There are 14 residues in the CDR3. Germline-derived CDR1 and CDR2 are MNHNS and SASEGT. The germline V and J ends were trimmed by 6 bases and 5 bases, with 16 bases remaining between them. CDR3 bases: TGTGCCAGCAGACAGGGCTTCCGAGTGACTGAAGCTTTCTTT. It encodes CASRQGFRVTEAFF.

V gene TRBV28 combines with J gene TRBJ1-2; 7 positions agree with TRBD1. Germline trimming cut 3 bases from V and 5 bases from J; bases unmatched to any gene: 15. Germline V gives CDR1 MDHEN, CDR2 SYDVKM. This CDR3 has 17 residues. CDR3: CASSFRQGGYPLYGYTF. As DNA, the CDR3 is TGTGCCAGCAGTTTTCGTCAGGGGGGCTACCCGTTATATGGCTACACCTTC.

The genes are TRBV7-9 and TRBJ1-1; a weak D match, TRBD1 (6 bases). CDR1 is SEHNR, CDR2 FQNEAQ, per germline (reference sequence). CDR3 size: 17 residues. V was clipped by 1 base and J by 3 bases, with 18 bases between them. This CDR3 is CASSLGRTEWGDTEAFF. The CDR3 DNA is TGTGCCAGCAGCTTAGGGCGGACAGAGTGGGGTGACACTGAAGCTTTCTTT. Full variable domain (outside the CDR3, taken from reference TRBV7-9 and TRBJ1-1): DTGVSQNPRHKITKRGQNVTFRCDPISEHNRLYWYRQTLGQGPEFLTYFQNEAQLEKSRLLSDRFSAERPKGSFSTLEIQRTEQGDSAMYLCASSLGRTEWGDTEAFFGQGTRLTVV.

The V and J genes are TRBV4-3 and TRBJ1-5; no firm D call. V lost 1 base, J lost 0 bases, and 16 bases lay in between. Germline values: CDR1 LGHNA, CDR2 YSLEER. The CDR3 is 18 residues long. The CDR3 here is CASSQGVRGSSSNQPQHF. CDR3 coding DNA: TGCGCCAGCAGCCAAGGTGTGCGGGGAAGCTCTAGCAATCAGCCCCAGCATTTT.

The chain uses TRBV18 and TRBJ2-3, with 7 positions matching TRBD2. This CDR3 is 14 amino acids long. After removal of 4 bases from V and 1 base from J, the junction contained 2 bases not matched to a gene. CDR1 KGHSH and CDR2 LQKENI come from the germline V gene. The CDR3 DNA is TGTGCCAGCTCACTTGCGGGAGGCACAGATACGCAGTATTTT. Translating it yields CASSLAGGTDTQYF.

The chain is built from TRBV30 and TRBJ2-3; TRBD2 agrees at 7 bases. The CDR3 contains 16 residues. The V gene end was trimmed by 0 bases and the J gene end by 2 bases; junction bases not matched to a gene: 8. Germline loops: CDR1 GTSNPN, CDR2 SVGIG (reference sequence). The CDR3 here is CAWSVGLAVLTDTQYF. CDR3 coding DNA: TGTGCCTGGAGTGTGGGGCTAGCGGTTCTCACAGATACGCAGTATTTT.

The chain couples TRBV6-6 to TRBJ2-4; D unresolved. V shed 4 bases and J shed 9 bases, with 16 bases lying between them. The CDR3 is 14 residues long. Germline V gene sequence: CDR1 MNHNY, CDR2 SVGAGI (reference sequence). This CDR3 is CASSSSATESIQYF. CDR3 DNA: TGTGCCAGCAGTTCTTCCGCAACTGAAAGCATTCAGTACTTC.

CDR3: CASSLGTSGSSYEQYF. The DNA of the CDR3 is TGTGCCAGCAGTCTCGGGACTAGCGGGAGCTCCTACGAGCAGTACTTC. The V call is TRBV27, the J call TRBJ2-7, with 14 bases identical to TRBD2. J was trimmed by 0 bases and V by 5 bases; bases with no gene match: 3. CDR3 size: 16 residues. From germline, CDR1 is MNHEY and CDR2 SMNVEV (reference sequence).

J is TRBJ1-2 and V is TRBV29-1; 7 bases map to TRBD1. Germline V gives CDR1 SQVTM, CDR2 ANQGSEA. V lost 3 bases, J lost 6 bases, and 4 bases stayed unmatched. The CDR3 consists of 12 residues. In DNA, the CDR3 is TGCAGCGTTGACAGGGGGGCTGATGGCTACACCTTC. Amino acids: CSVDRGADGYTF.

The V and J genes are TRBV7-2 and TRBJ2-1, with a possible D match to TRBD1 (5 bases). Germline V gene data show CDR1 as SGHTA and CDR2 as FQGNSA. The V end lost 5 bases, the J end lost 4 bases, and 15 bases lay between the germline ends. The CDR3 is 15 residues long. The CDR3 nucleotides read TGTGCCAGCAGCCTACAGCAGGGATATTACAATGAGCAGTTCTTC. The encoded protein is CASSLQQGYYNEQFF.

Concerning this clone: A junction boundary mismatches the germline segment, possibly from a read error. The V call is TRBV7-7, the J call TRBJ2-5; no reliable D call. Germline V lookup: CDR1 SSHAT, CDR2 FNYEAQ (reference sequence). CDR3 length: 16 residues. The CDR3 region has the DNA TGTGCTAGCAGCTTAGGTTCCCAGGCGCTCCAAGAGACCCAGTACTTC. It encodes CASSLGSQALQETQYF.